These T cell receptor beta chains were read from a single sample in a study of graft-versus-host responses after intestinal transplantation. The table came from immunoSEQ multiplex PCR; TCRdb's copy has only in-frame clones and leaves some out. Of about 98,000 clones in the sample, roughly 80% were seen once. The antigens these receptors bind are not known. This material consisted of unstimulated CD8+ T cells sorted from spleen or lymph node cells, taken before intestinal transplant. These receptors all come from a human donor who received an intestinal transplant. Both conserved end residues are part of each CDR3. D genes are given only for firm matches. Only some rows state a clone size, as once, few, many or a class for expanded clones.

J gene,D gene,clone size,V gene,CDR3 protein,CDR3 DNA
TRBJ2-1,TRBD1,.,TRBV5-1,CASEPGGVSNEQFF,TGCGCCAGCGAACCAGGGGGTGTTTCCAATGAGCAGTTCTTC
TRBJ1-1,.,.,TRBV28,CASSLKRTVNTEAFF,TGTGCCAGCAGTTTAAAAAGGACGGTGAACACTGAAGCTTTCTTT
TRBJ2-2,TRBD2,few,TRBV5-1,CASSLRGGEGTGELFF,TGCGCCAGCAGCTTGAGAGGAGGGGAGGGCACCGGGGAGCTGTTTTTT
TRBJ2-1,.,.,TRBV5-1,CASSYGGLAANEQFF,TGCGCCAGCAGCTATGGGGGGCTAGCGGCCAATGAGCAGTTCTTC
TRBJ2-3,TRBD2,.,TRBV28,CASSGGGWELGTDTQYF,TGTGCCAGCAGTGGGGGAGGGTGGGAGTTAGGGACAGATACGCAGTATTTT
TRBJ2-5,TRBD2,.,TRBV28,CASSMTSGGQETQYF,TGTGCCAGCAGTATGACTAGCGGGGGCCAAGAGACCCAGTACTTC
TRBJ2-3,.,.,TRBV6-4,CASSDSPVPSTDTQYF,TGTGCCAGCAGTGACTCTCCTGTCCCCAGCACAGATACGCAGTATTTT
TRBJ2-3,TRBD1,.,TRBV2,CASRLTGGSTDTQYF,TGTGCCAGCAGGTTGACAGGGGGCAGTACAGATACGCAGTATTTT
TRBJ2-3,TRBD2,.,TRBV28,CASKGAGETDTQYF,TGTGCCAGCAAGGGAGCGGGAGAAACAGATACGCAGTATTTT
TRBJ2-1,TRBD2,.,TRBV6-1,CASSELAGGYNEQFF,TGTGCCAGCAGTGAACTAGCGGGGGGGTACAATGAGCAGTTCTTC
TRBJ1-2,.,once,TRBV4-1,CASSWTATTYGYTF,TGCGCCAGCAGTTGGACGGCCACCACTTATGGCTACACCTTC
TRBJ2-7,.,.,TRBV7-3,CASSSQGSEQYF,TGTGCCAGCAGCTCCCAGGGAAGCGAGCAGTACTTC
TRBJ2-7,TRBD2,.,TRBV2,CASSEARFGTGGWKAYEQYF,TGTGCCAGTAGTGAAGCTAGGTTCGGGACGGGAGGATGGAAAGCTTACGAGCAGTACTTC
TRBJ1-1,.,few,TRBV27,CASGSWEGVHGEAFF,TGTGCCAGCGGAAGCTGGGAGGGGGTCCATGGTGAAGCTTTCTTT
TRBJ2-7,.,.,TRBV29-1,CSAIGYTYEQYF,TGCAGCGCCATAGGGTACACCTACGAGCAGTACTTC
TRBJ2-1,TRBD2,.,TRBV9,CASSVAGEVGDEQFF,TGTGCCAGCAGCGTCGCGGGAGAAGTTGGCGATGAGCAGTTCTTC
TRBJ2-7,.,.,TRBV5-1,CASSLQGYEQYF,TGCGCCAGCAGCCTTCAGGGTTACGAGCAGTACTTC
TRBJ1-2,.,.,TRBV19,CASSAAGYGYTF,TGTGCCAGTAGTGCGGCCGGGTATGGCTACACCTTC
TRBJ2-3,TRBD1,.,TRBV29-1,CSVEPGQGADTQYF,TGCAGCGTTGAACCGGGACAGGGTGCAGATACGCAGTATTTT
TRBJ2-7,TRBD2,.,TRBV19,CASSSGSRYEQYF,TGTGCCAGTTCTAGCGGGAGCCGGTACGAGCAGTACTTC
TRBJ2-1,TRBD2,.,TRBV5-4,CASSFRLAGDSYNEQFF,TGTGCCAGCAGCTTCCGGCTGGCGGGAGATTCCTACAATGAGCAGTTCTTC
TRBJ2-3,.,.,TRBV30,CAWSPPGGVLTDTQYF,TGTGCCTGGAGTCCTCCTGGCGGGGTCCTCACAGATACGCAGTATTTT
TRBJ1-4,.,.,TRBV21-1,CASTPLIQLWFF,TGTGCCAGCACCCCACTGATTCAGCTTTGGTTTTTT
TRBJ2-7,TRBD1,.,TRBV28,CASSRRLGQGSEQYF,TGTGCCAGCAGTCGGAGGTTGGGACAGGGGTCCGAGCAGTACTTC
TRBJ2-5,.,.,TRBV2,CASIDAEQETQYF,TGTGCCAGCATAGATGCGGAGCAAGAGACCCAGTACTTC
TRBJ2-7,.,.,TRBV5-4,CASSLGPDYLYEQYF,TGTGCCAGCAGCTTGGGTCCGGATTACTTATACGAGCAGTACTTC
TRBJ1-2,TRBD1,.,TRBV19,CATGTGTHYGYTF,TGTGCCACCGGGACAGGGACGCACTATGGCTACACCTTC
TRBJ2-1,TRBD2,.,TRBV9,CASSVDGLGGYNEQFF,TGTGCCAGCAGCGTAGACGGACTAGGAGGCTACAATGAGCAGTTCTTC
TRBJ2-2,.,.,TRBV27,CASRPGTNTGELFF,TGTGCCAGCAGACCCGGAACGAACACCGGGGAGCTGTTTTTT
TRBJ2-5,.,.,TRBV27,CASSSGVGETQYF,TGTGCCAGCAGTTCTGGAGTGGGGGAGACCCAGTACTTC
TRBJ2-3,.,.,TRBV6-6,CASSYSTDGYTQYF,TGTGCCAGCAGTTACTCGACTGACGGATATACGCAGTATTTT
TRBJ2-1,.,.,TRBV25-1,CASSEYDLLWDEQFF,TGTGCCAGCAGTGAATATGACCTCCTGTGGGATGAGCAGTTCTTC
TRBJ2-7,TRBD2,.,TRBV7-2,CASSLVGGGAYEQYF,TGTGCCAGCAGCTTAGTGGGCGGGGGTGCCTACGAGCAGTACTTC
TRBJ2-6,.,.,TRBV4-1,CASSQASSGANVLTF,TGCGCCAGCAGCCAAGCCTCGTCTGGGGCCAACGTCCTGACTTTC
TRBJ1-1,.,.,TRBV19,CASSIDLLGVKNTEAFF,TGTGCCAGTAGTATAGATCTATTAGGGGTTAAGAACACTGAAGCTTTCTTT
TRBJ1-1,TRBD1,few,TRBV5-1,CASSYGQGATRTEAFF,TGCGCCAGCAGCTACGGACAGGGGGCGACACGGACTGAAGCTTTCTTT
TRBJ1-2,.,.,TRBV7-9,CASSSYRVYGYTF,TGTGCCAGCAGCTCATACAGGGTCTATGGCTACACCTTC
TRBJ1-2,.,.,TRBV15,CATSRASNYGYTF,TGTGCCACCAGCAGGGCCTCTAACTATGGCTACACCTTC
TRBJ1-2,TRBD1,.,TRBV18,CASSQGWRQGYYGYTF,TGTGCCAGCTCGCAAGGGTGGCGACAGGGTTACTATGGCTACACCTTC
TRBJ1-2,.,.,TRBV29-1,CSVEDRENYGYTF,TGCAGCGTTGAAGATAGGGAAAACTATGGCTACACCTTC
TRBJ2-1,.,.,TRBV9,CASSVSLVTWNEQFF,TGTGCCAGCAGCGTAAGCCTAGTCACGTGGAATGAGCAGTTCTTC
TRBJ1-1,.,.,TRBV10-3,CAIGGTEAFF,TGTGCCATAGGAGGTACTGAAGCTTTCTTT
TRBJ2-6,.,.,TRBV2,CASRKGTSGANVLTF,TGTGCCAGCAGGAAGGGCACATCTGGGGCCAACGTCCTGACTTTC
TRBJ1-1,TRBD1,.,TRBV5-4,CAGQGAPIEAFF,TGTGCAGGACAGGGGGCGCCAATCGAAGCTTTCTTT
TRBJ2-7,.,.,TRBV19,CASSAGPTYEQYF,TGTGCCAGTAGTGCGGGGCCCACCTACGAGCAGTACTTC
TRBJ2-1,TRBD1,.,TRBV27,CASSFRDRVYNEQFF,TGTGCCAGCAGTTTCCGGGACAGGGTTTACAATGAGCAGTTCTTC
TRBJ2-7,.,.,TRBV28,CASSSIEGTYEQYF,TGTGCCAGCAGTAGTATAGAGGGTACCTACGAGCAGTACTTC
TRBJ2-7,TRBD1,once,TRBV5-6,CASRTGQGGEQYF,TGTGCCAGCAGGACGGGACAGGGTGGCGAGCAGTACTTC
TRBJ2-5,TRBD1,.,TRBV7-3,CASSRVGTVQETQYF,TGTGCCAGCAGCCGAGTTGGGACAGTACAAGAGACCCAGTACTTC
TRBJ2-1,TRBD2,.,TRBV5-1,CASTREVSYNEQFF,TGCGCCAGCACGCGGGAGGTCTCCTACAATGAGCAGTTCTTC
TRBJ2-1,.,.,TRBV1,CTSSRLAAKSSYNEQFF,TGCACCAGCAGCCGACTAGCGGCCAAGAGCTCCTACAATGAGCAGTTCTTC
TRBJ2-7,.,.,TRBV5-4,CASSSGLPLGEQYF,TGTGCCAGCAGCTCGGGACTGCCTTTGGGGGAGCAGTACTTC